This T cell receptor beta chain was profiled in a study of T cell repertoires in cytomegalovirus infection (dated by TCRdb to between 2018 and 2020). Context from the whole study: Donor HLA type was relevant to the analysis, because carriage of CMV infection together with the matching HLA type was indicated by public TCR beta signatures.

V is pruned by 6 bases and J by 3 bases, leaving 5 bases of the junction without a gene match. The cysteine opens and the phenylalanine closes a CDR3 of 13 amino acids. Only CDR3 DNA is held: 39 bases, read in frame from base 1. On the study overall, not on this receptor specifically: The ex vivo response was dominated by HLA-C-restricted CMV-specific TCR beta clonotypes, which also provided the single most frequent clonotype in two of eight donors. Carriers of CMV infection plus the relevant HLA type were discriminated by the cumulative frequency of public TCR beta family members in the study cohort and in an independent roughly 370-donor cohort.

These reads were obtained on an Illumina HiSeq 1500. The public reads were quality trimmed at Q25 with fastp and then assembled into clones with MiXCR by TCRdb, keeping productive beta chains. One record per CDR3 amino acid sequence lists the most common genes and DNA. In this sample the table shows more than 140,000 distinct CDR3 sequences, under 8.5% of which occur a single time. The ten largest make up roughly 18% of the sample. This clonotype was detected ten times or more. It lacks a known antigen. Per-nucleotide qualities are absent, and no much larger clonotype sits a single base away. The material sequenced was PBMCs. The receptor was isolated from a human donor in good health (CMV status not recorded). Some clones in this sample may be carry-over from other donors' samples. This receptor chain uses TRBV12-3 or TRBV12-4 and TRBJ2-7; 7 bases in between match TRBD1. The CDR3 corresponds to CASSLDRVYEQYF. The DNA sequence follows: TGTGCCAGCAGCCTAGACAGGGTCTACGAGCAGTACTTC.